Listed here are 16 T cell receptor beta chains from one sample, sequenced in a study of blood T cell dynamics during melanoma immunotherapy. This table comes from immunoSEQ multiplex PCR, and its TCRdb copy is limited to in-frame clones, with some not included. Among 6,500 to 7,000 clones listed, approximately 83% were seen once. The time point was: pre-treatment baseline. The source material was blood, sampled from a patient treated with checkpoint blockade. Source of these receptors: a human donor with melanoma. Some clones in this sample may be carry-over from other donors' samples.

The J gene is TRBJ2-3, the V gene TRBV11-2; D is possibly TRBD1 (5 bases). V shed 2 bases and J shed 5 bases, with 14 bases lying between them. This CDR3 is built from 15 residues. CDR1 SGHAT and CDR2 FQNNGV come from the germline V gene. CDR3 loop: CASSLRAGLIDTQYF. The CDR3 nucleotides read TGTGCCAGCAGCTTAAGGGCAGGGCTTATAGATACGCAGTATTTT.

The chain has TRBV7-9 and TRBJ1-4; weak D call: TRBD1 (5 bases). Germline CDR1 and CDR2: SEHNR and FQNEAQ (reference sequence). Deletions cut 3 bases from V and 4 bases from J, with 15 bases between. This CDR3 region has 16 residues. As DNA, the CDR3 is TGTGCCAGCAGCTTTCCTTCCGGGACGAATAATGAAAAACTGTTTTTT. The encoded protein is CASSFPSGTNNEKLFF.

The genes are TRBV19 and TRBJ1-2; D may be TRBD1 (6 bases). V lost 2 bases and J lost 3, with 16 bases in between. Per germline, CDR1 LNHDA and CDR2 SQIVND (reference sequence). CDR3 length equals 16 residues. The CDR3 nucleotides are TGTGCCAGTAGTATACGGGGTACAGGGTCCCACTATGGCTACACCTTC. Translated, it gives CASSIRGTGSHYGYTF.

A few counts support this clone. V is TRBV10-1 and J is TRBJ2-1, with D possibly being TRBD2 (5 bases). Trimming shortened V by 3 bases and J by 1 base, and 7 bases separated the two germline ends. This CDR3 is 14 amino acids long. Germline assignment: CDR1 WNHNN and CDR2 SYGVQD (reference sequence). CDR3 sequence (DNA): TGCGCCAGCAGTGAAAGCGGTTCCTACAATGAGCAGTTCTTC. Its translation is CASSESGSYNEQFF.

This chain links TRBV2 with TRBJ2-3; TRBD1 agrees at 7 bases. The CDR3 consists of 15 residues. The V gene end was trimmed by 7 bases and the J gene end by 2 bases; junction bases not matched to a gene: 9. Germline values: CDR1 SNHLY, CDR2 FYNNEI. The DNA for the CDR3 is TGTGCCAGCATTCAAGACAGGGTAGTCACAGATACGCAGTATTTT. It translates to CASIQDRVVTDTQYF.

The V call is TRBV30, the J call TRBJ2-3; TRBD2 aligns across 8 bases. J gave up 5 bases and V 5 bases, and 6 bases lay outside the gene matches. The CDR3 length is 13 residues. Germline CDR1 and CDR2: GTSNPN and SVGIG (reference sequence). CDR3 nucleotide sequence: TGTGCCTGGGGATCGGGGGGGCAAGATACGCAGTATTTT. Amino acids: CAWGSGGQDTQYF.

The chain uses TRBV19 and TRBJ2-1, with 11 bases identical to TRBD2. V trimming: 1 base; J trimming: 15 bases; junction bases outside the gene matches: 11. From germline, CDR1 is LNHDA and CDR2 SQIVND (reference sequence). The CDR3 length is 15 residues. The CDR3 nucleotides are TGTGCCAGTAGTATAGGACTAGCGGGGATCAATGAGTTGTTCTTC. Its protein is CASSIGLAGINELFF.

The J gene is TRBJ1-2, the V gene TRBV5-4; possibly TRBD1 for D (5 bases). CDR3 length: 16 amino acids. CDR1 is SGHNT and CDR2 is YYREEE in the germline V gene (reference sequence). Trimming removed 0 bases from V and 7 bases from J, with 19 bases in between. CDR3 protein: CASSLGARTSRGGYTF. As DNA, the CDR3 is TGTGCCAGCAGCTTGGGCGCAAGGACGTCGAGGGGTGGCTACACCTTC.

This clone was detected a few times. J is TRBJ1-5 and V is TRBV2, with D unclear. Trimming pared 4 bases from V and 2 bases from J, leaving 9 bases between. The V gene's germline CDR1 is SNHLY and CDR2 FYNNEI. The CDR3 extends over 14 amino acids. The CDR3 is CASSGDLGNQPQHF. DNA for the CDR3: TGTGCCAGCAGTGGGGATTTAGGCAATCAGCCCCAGCATTTT.

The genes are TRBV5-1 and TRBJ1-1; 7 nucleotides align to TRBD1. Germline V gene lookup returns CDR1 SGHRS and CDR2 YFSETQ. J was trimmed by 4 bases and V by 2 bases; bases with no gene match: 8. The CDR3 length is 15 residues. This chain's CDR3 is CASSLLTGRVTEAFF. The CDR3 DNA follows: TGCGCCAGCAGCTTATTGACAGGGAGGGTCACTGAAGCTTTCTTT.

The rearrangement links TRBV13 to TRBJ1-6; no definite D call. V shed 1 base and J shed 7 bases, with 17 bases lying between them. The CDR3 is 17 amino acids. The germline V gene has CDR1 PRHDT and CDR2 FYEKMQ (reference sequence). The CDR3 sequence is CASSLESLTRKNSPLHF. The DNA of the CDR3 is TGTGCCAGCAGCTTAGAATCCCTAACCCGGAAAAATTCACCCCTCCACTTT.

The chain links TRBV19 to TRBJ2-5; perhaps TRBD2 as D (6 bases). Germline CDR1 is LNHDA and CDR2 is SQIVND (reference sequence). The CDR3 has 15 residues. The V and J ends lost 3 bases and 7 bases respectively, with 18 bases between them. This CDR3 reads CASSISKGGEATQYF. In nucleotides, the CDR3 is TGTGCCAGTAGTATTAGTAAGGGAGGTGAGGCGACCCAGTACTTC.

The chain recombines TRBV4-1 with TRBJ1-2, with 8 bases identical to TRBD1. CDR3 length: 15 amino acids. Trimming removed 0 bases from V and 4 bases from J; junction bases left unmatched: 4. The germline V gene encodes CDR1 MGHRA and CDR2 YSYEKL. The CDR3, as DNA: TGCGCCAGCAGCCAAGATGCAGGGGGCTCCTATGGCTACACCTTC. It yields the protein CASSQDAGGSYGYTF.

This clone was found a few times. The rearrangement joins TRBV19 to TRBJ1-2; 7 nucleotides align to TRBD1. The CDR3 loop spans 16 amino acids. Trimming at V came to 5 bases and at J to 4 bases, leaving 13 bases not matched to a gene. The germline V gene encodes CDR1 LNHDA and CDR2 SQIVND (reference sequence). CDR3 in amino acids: CASSPQLGGEGYGYTF. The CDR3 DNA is TGTGCCAGTAGTCCCCAGTTAGGGGGCGAAGGCTATGGCTACACCTTC.

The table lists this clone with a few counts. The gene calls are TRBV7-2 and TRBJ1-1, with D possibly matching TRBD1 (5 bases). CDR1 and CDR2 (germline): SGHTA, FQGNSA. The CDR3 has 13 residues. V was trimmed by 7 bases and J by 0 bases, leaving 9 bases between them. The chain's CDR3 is CASIPGVNTEAFF. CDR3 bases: TGTGCCAGCATCCCGGGGGTGAACACTGAAGCTTTCTTT.

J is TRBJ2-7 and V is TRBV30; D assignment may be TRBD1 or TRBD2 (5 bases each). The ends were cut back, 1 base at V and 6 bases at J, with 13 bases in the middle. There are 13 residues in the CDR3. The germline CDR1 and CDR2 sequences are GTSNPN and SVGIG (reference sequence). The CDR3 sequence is CAWSGSGPAEQYF. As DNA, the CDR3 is TGTGCCTGGAGTGGATCGGGGCCGGCCGAGCAGTACTTC.